Below, one T cell receptor (beta chain) is given with its context. These data originate in a study of control samples from healthy donors and cancer patients. Sequencing was performed with immunoSEQ multiplex PCR; in TCRdb, only in-frame clones are kept and a portion is missing. Of fewer than 120,000 clones detected, over 75% appear once; the ten largest clones hold about 3.9%. CDR1 SGHNT and CDR2 YYREEE come from the germline V gene (reference sequence). The V end lost 0 bases, the J end lost 0 bases, and 10 bases lay between the germline ends. This CDR3 has 15 residues. The V call is TRBV5-4, the J call TRBJ2-7; D call uncertain. Sequencing was carried out using PBMCs. The clonotype comes from an older woman with lung cancer. Here the CDR3 reads CASSLGTASSYEQYF. In DNA, the CDR3 is TGTGCCAGCAGCTTGGGTACCGCCAGCTCCTACGAGCAGTACTTC.